This T cell receptor (beta chain) was sequenced for a study of graft-versus-host responses after intestinal transplantation (dated by TCRdb to the early 2020s). Notes on the research overall: The transplants that recipients received were multivisceral, liver-intestinal, or isolated intestinal. Anti-thymocyte globulin induction was given to all recipients, followed by maintenance tacrolimus and steroids for around three years. After intestinal transplantation, graft-versus-host and host-versus-graft alloreactive T cell clones were followed in the graft, circulation and bone marrow using bulk TCR-beta CDR3 sequencing. Alloreactive clones were identified by sequencing pre-transplant mixed lymphocyte reaction products and comparing these products with unstimulated pre-transplant donor and recipient T cells. A cohort of 24 intestinal transplant recipients, including one retransplant, was enrolled, and a few patients lacking pretransplant specimens were excluded. A peak of at least 4% donor T cells among recipient peripheral blood mononuclear cells was the definition used for donor T cell macrochimerism. Samples from three later patients were sequenced in-house on an Illumina MiSeq with MiXCR processing rather than by the commercial service.

What the work shows at the level of the full study, not this receptor alone: Patients with donor T cell macrochimerism had high GvH to HvG T cell clonal ratios in their allografts. GvH clones were found in recipient bone marrow, and some of the GvH clones appeared earlier in ileal mucosa or blood, which is consistent with an intestinal mucosal origin. Early after transplant, declines in HvG clones were associated with peak levels of circulating GvH clones. The conclusions were limited by the relatively low number and heterogeneity of the intestinal transplant patients.

Regarding this clone: The specificity of this receptor is unknown. No much larger clonotype is one base removed from it; base qualities were not supplied.

Library method: the immunoSEQ multiplex PCR assay. For most patients, genomic DNA was subjected to high-throughput TCR-beta CDR3 sequencing by Adaptive Biotechnologies. The study's processing was this. TCR sequencing data were retrieved from Adaptive's ImmunoSEQ software for 15 to 20 patients, whereas a few other patients were processed with MiXCR and VDJtools. CDR3 nucleotide sequences shared by donor and recipient were removed because the origin of these sequences could not be assigned. To be classed as alloreactive, a clone needed at least 2-fold expansion over unstimulated cells and a minimum CFSE-low frequency of 0.002% (template counts) or 0.001% (read counts). Clones detected in sequenced pre-transplant spleen, lymph node, or MLR CFSE-low populations of the donor or recipient were defined as mappable. The cumulative frequency of alloreactive clones was calculated as a percentage of all sequences, weighted by copy number. TCRdb obtained this table from immuneACCESS and retained in-frame rearrangements with V and J assigned. These tables miss some clones; where compared with another copy, unresolved V genes account for less than half of the shortfall, and the remainder is unexplained. V and J calls and clone size are those listed in that table; D and trimming were worked out from the DNA. The sample has about 25,000 clones on record, approximately 95% of them singletons. Jointly, the top ten make up 0.53% of the sample.

Trimming takes 0 bases from V and 0 bases from J, and the germline ends sit 9 bases apart. The cysteine opens and the phenylalanine closes a CDR3 of 15 amino acids. Of the read, only the CDR3 DNA is kept; its 45 bases are in frame from base 1. From the germline V gene, CDR1 is SGHDT and CDR2 is YYEEEE. Blood samples were collected up to 4 times in the first month after transplant and then at least monthly when available. The clonotype was recovered from a human patient who received an intestinal transplant, so some T cells may come from the graft donor. The specimen comprised PBMCs, sampled 18 days after transplant. The chain employs TRBV5-6 and TRBJ1-1, with an unclear D gene assignment. The bases are TGTGCCAGCAGCTTGGCCGGGAGGATGAACACTGAAGCTTTCTTT. Its amino acids are CASSLAGRMNTEAFF.